Included here is one T cell receptor (beta chain) sequence, with context. The junction does not match germline at one end; this may be a read error. The data originate from a study of radiotherapy plus CTLA-4 blockade in lung cancer. Repertoires were generated with immunoSEQ multiplex PCR, while TCRdb's copy carries only in-frame clones and drops some. The table includes about 49,000 clones, nearly 90% detected once. This clonotype originated in a human donor with non-small cell lung cancer whose response to radiotherapy plus ipilimumab could not be evaluated. The source material was peripheral blood, sampled from a patient treated with radiotherapy plus ipilimumab.

The CDR3 DNA reads as TGCGCCAGCAGCCAAGACCGGGGGATGGGGGACCAAGAGACCCAGTACTTC. Translation: CASSQDRGMGDQETQYF. The chain is built from TRBV7-9 and TRBJ2-5, with D tentatively TRBD2 (6 bases). This CDR3 is 17 amino acids long. CDR1 and CDR2 from the germline V gene are SEHNR and FQNEAQ (reference sequence).